Below are 13 T cell receptor beta chains sequenced from a single sample in a study of blood T cell repertoires in COVID-19. Generated by immunoSEQ multiplex PCR, the TCRdb table keeps only in-frame clones and is missing some. Here the sample spans around 100,000 clones, approximately 86% being singletons. Material for sequencing was peripheral blood. The receptors originated from a man aged 35-49 years with acute or convalescent COVID-19.

The chain is built from TRBV19 and TRBJ1-5, with D hard to call. This CDR3 has 15 amino acids. The ends were cut back, 6 bases at V and 6 bases at J, with 18 bases in the middle. Germline lookup yields CDR1 LNHDA and CDR2 SQIVND (reference sequence). The CDR3 loop is CASSPGEWFVQPQHF. The DNA of the CDR3 is TGTGCCAGTAGCCCCGGGGAGTGGTTCGTTCAGCCCCAGCATTTT.

This chain connects TRBV7-8 to TRBJ1-3; 8 bases fit TRBD1. J was trimmed by 3 bases and V by 2 bases; bases with no gene match: 3. This CDR3 contains 15 residues. The V gene's germline CDR1 is SGHVS and CDR2 FQNEAQ. CDR3 DNA: TGTGCCAGCAGCTTACAGGGGGCGCGTGGAAACACCATATATTTT. The encoded protein is CASSLQGARGNTIYF.

The CDR3 sequence is CASSTWTGGPYGYTF. The CDR3 region has the DNA TGTGCCAGCAGTACTTGGACAGGGGGCCCCTATGGCTACACCTTC. This chain links TRBV6-5 with TRBJ1-2; the match to TRBD1 covers 11 bases. Trimming removed 5 bases from V and 4 bases from J; junction bases left unmatched: 6. The length of the CDR3 is 15 residues. The germline V gene encodes CDR1 MNHEY and CDR2 SVGAGI.

V gene TRBV19 combines with J gene TRBJ1-3; unclear D gene. The length of the CDR3 is 14 residues. Trimming shortened V by 2 bases and J by 0 bases, and 5 bases separated the two germline ends. The germline gives CDR1 LNHDA, CDR2 SQIVND (reference sequence). The CDR3, as DNA: TGTGCCAGTAGTATACAGGACTCTGGAAACACCATATATTTT. Translation gives CASSIQDSGNTIYF.

This chain links TRBV27 with TRBJ2-7; the match to TRBD1 covers 11 bases. The V segment lost 5 bases and the J segment 3 bases; nucleotides outside the gene matches: 0. The germline V gene has CDR1 MNHEY and CDR2 SMNVEV (reference sequence). This CDR3 contains 13 residues. CDR3 in DNA: TGTGCCAGCAGTGGGACAGGGGGCTACGAGCAGTACTTC. Translation: CASSGTGGYEQYF.

The V and J genes are TRBV12-3 or TRBV12-4 and TRBJ1-1; D call uncertain. V was shortened by 3 bases and J by 5 bases, with 10 bases between the two germline ends. The CDR3 runs to 13 residues. The CDR3 sequence is CASSLEGRTEAFF. The CDR3 DNA reads TGTGCCAGCAGTTTGGAGGGCCGGACTGAAGCTTTCTTT.

The chain is built from TRBV4-2 and TRBJ2-4, with D perhaps TRBD1 (5 bases). The germline V gene has CDR1 LGHNA and CDR2 YNFKEQ. This CDR3 is built from 14 residues. Trimming cost V 0 bases and J 8 bases, with 11 bases left between them. CDR3 sequence (DNA): TGTGCCAGCAGCCAAGATTCAGACAGCGACATTCAGTACTTC. Translating it yields CASSQDSDSDIQYF.

The chain is built from TRBV19 and TRBJ1-5; D is ambiguous. The germline V gene has CDR1 LNHDA and CDR2 SQIVND (reference sequence). This CDR3 has 15 residues. Trimming shortened V by 5 bases and J by 3 bases, and 14 bases separated the two germline ends. The CDR3 DNA is TGTGCCAGTAGTTCCCCGACTGAACTCAATCAGCCCCAGCATTTT. Translation gives CASSSPTELNQPQHF.

The V gene is TRBV5-6, the J gene TRBJ2-4; D may be TRBD2 (5 bases). This CDR3 is 15 amino acids long. Germline V gene data show CDR1 as SGHDT and CDR2 as YYEEEE. Trimming cost V 4 bases and J 8 bases, with 19 bases left between them. The CDR3 DNA reads as TGTGCCAGCAGCCCTCCCTTCCCGTCGCGGGACATTCAGTACTTC. Residues: CASSPPFPSRDIQYF.

The chain recombines TRBV7-2 with TRBJ1-2; 10 bases are shared with TRBD1. The CDR3 is 15 amino acids. The V segment lost 2 bases and the J segment 4 bases; nucleotides outside the gene matches: 4. Per the germline V gene, CDR1 is SGHTA and CDR2 is FQGNSA. The CDR3 loop reads CASSLRDRGIYGYTF. CDR3 nucleotides: TGTGCCAGCAGCTTAAGGGACAGGGGAATCTATGGCTACACCTTC.

The V gene is TRBV3-1 (or the pseudogene TRBV3-2), the J gene TRBJ1-4; 8 bases match TRBD1. With 5 bases clipped from V and 7 bases from J, the junction kept 6 bases outside the gene matches. Germline lookup yields CDR1 LGHDT and CDR2 YNNKEL (reference sequence). The CDR3 has 14 residues. CDR3 region: CASSSRGLAEKLFF. The CDR3 nucleotides are TGTGCCAGCAGCTCCAGGGGGCTTGCTGAAAAACTGTTTTTT.

This chain joins TRBV5-1 and TRBJ2-3; TRBD2 matches at 8 bases. This CDR3 has 15 residues. The V segment lost 0 bases and the J segment 5 bases; nucleotides outside the gene matches: 5. The V gene's germline CDR1 is SGHRS and CDR2 YFSETQ. The CDR3 nucleotides are TGCGCCAGCAGCTTGGGAGCGGGAGTGAGAGATACGCAGTATTTT. Protein sequence: CASSLGAGVRDTQYF. The full variable domain, its missing parts supplied by reference TRBV5-1 and TRBJ2-3, is KAGVTQTPRYLIKTRGQQVTLSCSPISGHRSVSWYQQTPGQGLQFLFEYFSETQRNKGNFPGRFSGRQFSNSRSEMNVSTLELGDSALYLCASSLGAGVRDTQYFGPGTRLTVL.

The CDR3 region is CASRRTSGSYEQYF. The DNA of the CDR3 is TGTGCCAGCAGGCGAACTAGCGGGAGCTACGAGCAGTACTTC. V usage is TRBV3-1 (or the pseudogene TRBV3-2) and J usage is TRBJ2-7; 11 bases align to TRBD2. V lost 6 bases, J lost 3 bases, and 4 bases stayed unmatched. The CDR3 covers 14 residues. Germline loops: CDR1 LGHDT, CDR2 YNNKEL (reference sequence).